The present entry profiles one T cell receptor (beta chain) with its context. V lost 0 bases, J lost 4 bases, and 10 bases lay in between. CDR1 LGHNA and CDR2 YNFKEQ come from the germline V gene. The CDR3 has 15 residues. The assay used was immunoSEQ (version v3.0), run at survey level. Using immunoSEQ multiplex PCR, the repertoire was profiled, and TCRdb retains in-frame clones only, with some absent. The table includes tens of thousands of clones, 93% detected once. The data are from a study of long-term antiretroviral therapy in people with HIV. The rearrangement joins TRBV4-2 to TRBJ2-1, with no clear D. The TCR comes from a woman in her thirties or forties with HIV. Source: unsorted PBMCs, taken around 6.5 years after starting antiretroviral therapy. This chain's CDR3 is CASSQEQGPYNEQFF. In nucleotides, the CDR3 is TGTGCCAGCAGCCAAGAACAAGGCCCATACAATGAGCAGTTCTTC.